Presented here are 27 T cell receptor beta chains from one specimen sequenced in a study of cytomegalovirus exposure and HLA in healthy donors. With 60 Vbeta and 13 Jbeta primers, the PCR was carried out. This table comes from immunoSEQ multiplex PCR, and its TCRdb copy is limited to in-frame clones, with some not included. Of about 25,000 clones listed, 79% were seen once; the top ten hold around 4.5%. Sequenced: PBMCs. These receptors originate from a male donor in good health and CMV-seronegative.

The chain has TRBV2 and TRBJ2-2, with D tentatively TRBD2 (7 bases). In germline, CDR1 is SNHLY, CDR2 FYNNEI. The V and J ends lost 6 bases and 6 bases respectively, with 11 bases between them. The CDR3 is 13 amino acids. The CDR3 reads CASRGGGAGELFF. The CDR3 nucleotides are TGTGCCAGCAGAGGAGGGGGGGCCGGGGAGCTGTTTTTT.

The chain joins TRBV5-1 to TRBJ2-1; D remains ambiguous. CDR1 is SGHRS and CDR2 is YFSETQ in the germline V gene. Trimming shortened V by 0 bases and J by 9 bases, and 10 bases separated the two germline ends. CDR3 length: 13 amino acids. The CDR3 DNA is TGCGCCAGCAGCTTGGGGAGCGCCTTTGAGCAGTTCTTC. Amino acids: CASSLGSAFEQFF.

The V call is TRBV4-3, the J call TRBJ2-1, with 7 bases that match TRBD2. Germline V gives CDR1 LGHNA, CDR2 YSLEER. The V gene end was trimmed by 0 bases and the J gene end by 3 bases; junction bases not matched to a gene: 5. The CDR3 extends over 16 amino acids. The CDR3 DNA sequence: TGCGCCAGCAGCCAAGATTTAGCGGGCGGCTACAATGAGCAGTTCTTC. Protein product: CASSQDLAGGYNEQFF.

The chain joins TRBV5-6 to TRBJ2-5; 11 nucleotides align to TRBD1. With the DNA end fitting TRBJ2-7 better, the J assignment may be wrong. CDR1 SGHDT and CDR2 YYEEEE come from the germline V gene. This CDR3 has 16 residues. The CDR3 DNA follows: TGTGCCAGCAGTTTCCCCTGGGGACAGGGGGCCTACGAGCAGTACTTC. Its protein is CASSFPWGQGAYEQYF.

The CDR3 reads CASSGQGDSNQPQHF. The CDR3 coding sequence is TGTGCCAGTAGTGGACAGGGAGATAGCAATCAGCCCCAGCATTTT. The J gene is TRBJ1-5, the V gene TRBV19; TRBD1 agrees at 8 bases. CDR1 and CDR2 (germline): LNHDA, SQIVND (reference sequence). This CDR3 contains 15 residues. The ends lost 5 bases at V and 0 bases at J; junction bases unmatched: 3.

This sequence joins TRBV28 and TRBJ2-1; TRBD2 agrees at 14 bases. In germline, CDR1 is MDHEN, CDR2 SYDVKM. CDR3 length: 15 residues. After removal of 5 bases from V and 7 bases from J, the junction contained 4 bases not matched to a gene. The CDR3 DNA is TGTGCCAGCAGTCGACTAGCGGGAGGGTGGAATGAGCAGTTCTTC. It translates to CASSRLAGGWNEQFF.

V gene TRBV6-5 combines with J gene TRBJ2-5; TRBD2 matches 7 bases. CDR1 is MNHEY, CDR2 SVGAGI, per germline. The length of the CDR3 is 15 residues. V lost 5 bases to trimming and J lost 2 bases; unmatched junction nucleotides: 8. The CDR3 nucleotides read TGTGCCAGCAGTAGTAAGGGGAGGGCGCAAGAGACCCAGTACTTC. As protein: CASSSKGRAQETQYF.

In this sample, this clone turned up a few times. This chain joins TRBV4-3 and TRBJ2-7; 14 bases agree with TRBD2. From germline, CDR1 is LGHNA and CDR2 YSLEER. The V gene end was trimmed by 0 bases and the J gene end by 3 bases; junction bases not matched to a gene: 1. CDR3 length: 16 amino acids. For the CDR3, the DNA is TGCGCCAGCAGCCAAGATGGGACTAGCGGGAGCTACGAGCAGTACTTC. Amino acids: CASSQDGTSGSYEQYF.

The V call is TRBV28, the J call TRBJ2-1, with 10 bases matching TRBD2. V lost 4 bases to trimming and J lost 6 bases; unmatched junction nucleotides: 6. There are 15 residues in the CDR3. From germline, CDR1 is MDHEN and CDR2 SYDVKM. The CDR3 DNA sequence: TGTGCCAGCAGTTCGCGTAGCGGGGGGCTCAATGAGCAGTTCTTC. Protein sequence: CASSSRSGGLNEQFF.

V and J are TRBV6-1 and TRBJ2-3, with 8 bases aligning to TRBD2. The CDR3 has 17 amino acids. Germline CDR1 MNHNS, CDR2 SASEGT. The trim removed 4 bases at V and 3 bases at J, leaving 12 bases unmatched. The CDR3: CASSALPGAGGTDTQYF. Here the CDR3 DNA reads TGTGCCAGCAGTGCGCTCCCGGGGGCGGGGGGAACAGATACGCAGTATTTT.

V gene TRBV30 combines with J gene TRBJ2-1; 8 bases fit TRBD2. Losses at the gene ends were 6 bases for V and 3 bases for J; bases not matched to a gene: 7. This CDR3 region has 14 residues. Per the germline V gene, CDR1 is GTSNPN and CDR2 is SVGIG (reference sequence). The CDR3 DNA reads as TGTGCCTGTGAAAGCGGGAGTGGCTACAATGAGCAGTTCTTC. Its translation: CACESGSGYNEQFF. Variable domain in full (rest from reference TRBV30 and TRBJ2-1): SQTIHQWPATLVQPVGSPLSLECTVEGTSNPNLYWYRQAAGRGLQLLFYSVGIGQISSEVPQNLSASRPQDRQFILSSKKLLLSDSGFYLCACESGSGYNEQFFGPGTRLTVL.

V is TRBV7-3 and J is TRBJ1-1, with a weak D call TRBD1 (6 bases). The germline CDR1 and CDR2 sequences are SGHTA and FQGTGA. V lost 2 bases, J lost 1 base, and 8 bases lay in between. The CDR3 extends over 14 amino acids. The CDR3 DNA reads as TGTGCCAGCAGCTTACAGGGGACGAACACTGAAGCTTTCTTT. Translation: CASSLQGTNTEAFF.

The V and J genes are TRBV6-4 and TRBJ2-2; 7 nucleotides match TRBD2. V shed 4 bases and J 3 bases; nucleotides not matched to a gene: 5. The CDR3 is 15 residues long. Per the germline V gene, CDR1 is MRHNA and CDR2 is SNTAGT. CDR3 coding DNA: TGTGCCAGCAGTGCGGGGGGAATTGACACCGGGGAGCTGTTTTTT. Protein sequence: CASSAGGIDTGELFF.

This clone was counted a few times. The rearrangement uses TRBV19 and TRBJ1-2; 12 bases fit TRBD1. CDR1 is LNHDA and CDR2 is SQIVND in the germline V gene (reference sequence). Unmatched junction bases numbered 12, after V lost 9 bases and J lost 4 bases. The CDR3 totals 16 residues. In DNA, the CDR3 is TGTGCCAGCTCAACCGCCGGGACAGGGGGCGTCTATGGCTACACCTTC. Encoded protein: CASSTAGTGGVYGYTF. Together with reference TRBV19 and TRBJ1-2, the CDR3 gives the full variable domain: DGGITQSPKYLFRKEGQNVTLSCEQNLNHDAMYWYRQDPGQGLRLIYYSQIVNDFQKGDIAEGYSVSREKKESFPLTVTSAQKNPTAFYLCASSTAGTGGVYGYTFGSGTRLTVV.

V usage is TRBV28 and J usage is TRBJ2-3, with a possible D match to TRBD2 (6 bases). The CDR3 is made up of 14 amino acids. CDR1 MDHEN and CDR2 SYDVKM come from the germline V gene. V shed 3 bases and J shed 4 bases, with 11 bases lying between them. The CDR3 DNA follows: TGTGCCAGCAGTTTGACTAGTACAGCAGATACGCAGTATTTT. This sequence encodes CASSLTSTADTQYF.

The gene calls are TRBV2 and TRBJ2-3; 9 bases align to TRBD1. J gave up 1 base and V 9 bases, and 2 bases lay outside the gene matches. The CDR3 is 13 residues long. The germline gives CDR1 SNHLY, CDR2 FYNNEI. CDR3: CASWDRGTDTQYF. Here the CDR3 DNA reads TGTGCCAGTTGGGACAGGGGCACAGATACGCAGTATTTT.

The chain links TRBV7-3 to TRBJ2-3, with a possible D match to TRBD2 (5 bases). The length of the CDR3 is 15 residues. V lost 3 bases and J lost 0, with 10 bases in between. Germline CDR1 SGHTA, CDR2 FQGTGA. This chain's CDR3 is CASSFFGVSTDTQYF. The CDR3 nucleotides read TGTGCCAGCAGCTTTTTCGGGGTGAGCACAGATACGCAGTATTTT.

The gene calls are TRBV27 and TRBJ2-7; D is perhaps TRBD2 (7 bases). CDR3 length equals 15 residues. V was trimmed by 0 bases and J by 0 bases, leaving 9 bases between them. From germline, CDR1 is MNHEY and CDR2 SMNVEV (reference sequence). This CDR3 reads CASSLSAGASYEQYF. The CDR3 coding sequence is TGTGCCAGCAGTTTATCGGCGGGGGCCTCCTACGAGCAGTACTTC.

The DNA of the CDR3 is TGTGCCAGCAGCGTGAGCGGGGGGTCTTACGGTGAGCAGTTCTTC. It translates to CASSVSGGSYGEQFF. The chain joins TRBV9 to TRBJ2-1; 9 bases map to TRBD2. The CDR3 covers 15 residues. Germline trimming cut 2 bases from V and 9 bases from J; bases unmatched to any gene: 9. Germline V gene sequence: CDR1 SGDLS, CDR2 YYNGEE.

This chain joins TRBV28 and TRBJ2-1; D perhaps matches TRBD2 (6 bases). The CDR3 extends over 13 amino acids. Trimming shortened V by 3 bases and J by 4 bases, and 7 bases separated the two germline ends. Germline CDR1 is MDHEN and CDR2 is SYDVKM. The CDR3: CASSLGLYNEQFF. The CDR3, as DNA: TGTGCCAGCAGTTTGGGACTTTACAATGAGCAGTTCTTC.

This clone was picked up one time. The chain employs TRBV11-1 and TRBJ1-3; 7 bases align to TRBD1. Losses at the gene ends were 5 bases for V and 0 bases for J; bases not matched to a gene: 4. The CDR3 covers 15 residues. CDR1 SGHAT and CDR2 FQDESV come from the germline V gene (reference sequence). The DNA of the CDR3 is TGTGCCAGCAGCATTGGGACAGCCTCTGGAAACACCATATATTTT. This codes for CASSIGTASGNTIYF.

V is TRBV7-9 and J is TRBJ2-2, with D possibly TRBD2 on 6 matching bases. Between the trimmed V and J ends, which lost 5 bases and 2 bases, there was a span of 12 bases. CDR1 is SEHNR and CDR2 is FQNEAQ in the germline V gene (reference sequence). The CDR3 length is 15 residues. The CDR3 bases are TGTGCCAGCAGCCCCCGGGACTCTAACACCGGGGAGCTGTTTTTT. The encoded protein is CASSPRDSNTGELFF. The variable domain in full, with the rest retrieved from reference TRBV7-9 and TRBJ2-2, is DTGVSQNPRHKITKRGQNVTFRCDPISEHNRLYWYRQTLGQGPEFLTYFQNEAQLEKSRLLSDRFSAERPKGSFSTLEIQRTEQGDSAMYLCASSPRDSNTGELFFGEGSRLTVL.

The rearrangement links TRBV11-3 to TRBJ2-5; 8 nucleotides align to TRBD1. The CDR3 is made up of 17 amino acids. The ends lost 5 bases at V and 5 bases at J; junction bases unmatched: 16. Germline CDR1 reads SGHNT; CDR2 reads YENEEA. The CDR3 loop is CASSPGQGSGAEETQYF. CDR3 nucleotide sequence: TGTGCCAGCAGCCCCGGACAGGGATCGGGGGCCGAGGAGACCCAGTACTTC.

The chain joins TRBV4-2 to TRBJ2-2; 8 bases align to TRBD2. Unmatched junction bases numbered 16, after V lost 5 bases and J lost 5 bases. This CDR3 has 18 residues. Germline values: CDR1 LGHNA, CDR2 YNFKEQ. CDR3 amino acids: CASSSVWSAGEETGELFF. Written as DNA, the CDR3 is TGTGCCAGCAGCAGCGTGTGGTCAGCGGGAGAAGAAACCGGGGAGCTGTTTTTT.

This sequence joins TRBV4-2 and TRBJ2-5, with 10 bases aligning to TRBD1. Near its end, the DNA agrees better with TRBJ2-7, so the J call may be wrong. The CDR3 has 19 amino acids. In germline, CDR1 is LGHNA, CDR2 YNFKEQ. CDR3 sequence: CASSHPTQGQGKTSYEQYF. CDR3 bases: TGTGCCAGCAGCCATCCCACCCAGGGACAGGGGAAAACCTCCTACGAGCAGTACTTC.

Points on this clone: A read error may produce the germline difference seen at one junction end. The rearrangement links TRBV6-4 to TRBJ2-5, with 9 bases fitting TRBD2. This CDR3 comprises 15 residues. CDR1 is MRHNA, CDR2 SNTAGT, per germline. For the CDR3, the DNA is TGTGCCAGCAGCCGCATAGCGGGGGAGCAAGAGACCCGGTACTTC. Amino acids: CASSRIAGEQETRYF.

The chain carries TRBV6-5 and TRBJ2-1; TRBD2 might be the D (7 bases). The CDR3 has 13 residues. Trimming took 3 bases from V and 12 from J, leaving 15 bases between them. The germline CDR1 and CDR2 sequences are MNHEY and SVGAGI. The DNA of the CDR3 is TGTGCCAGCAGTTATGAGAGGGGGGGGAGGCAGTTCTTC. This gives the protein CASSYERGGRQFF.